Listed here is a single T cell receptor beta chain. Antigen unknown. The sample comes from a study of cytomegalovirus exposure and HLA in healthy donors. J gave up 3 bases and V 0 bases, and 4 bases lay outside the gene matches. Germline V gives CDR1 MNHNS, CDR2 SASEGT. The CDR3 covers 17 residues. Study observations and caveats: What was likely a sequencing artifact was a cluster of highly shared sequence variants.

PCR involved 60 Vbeta and 13 Jbeta primers. Only in-frame clones appear in the TCRdb table, and some are missing; sequencing was by immunoSEQ multiplex PCR. The sample includes about 160,000 clones, around 80% of them seen just once. The rearrangement uses TRBV6-1 and TRBJ2-1; 11 bases agree with TRBD2. The TCR originated in a male donor in good health and CMV-seronegative. The sample consisted of PBMCs. The CDR3 spells CASSEALAGAVYNEQFF. CDR3 nucleotide sequence: TGTGCCAGCAGTGAAGCACTAGCGGGAGCAGTCTACAATGAGCAGTTCTTC.